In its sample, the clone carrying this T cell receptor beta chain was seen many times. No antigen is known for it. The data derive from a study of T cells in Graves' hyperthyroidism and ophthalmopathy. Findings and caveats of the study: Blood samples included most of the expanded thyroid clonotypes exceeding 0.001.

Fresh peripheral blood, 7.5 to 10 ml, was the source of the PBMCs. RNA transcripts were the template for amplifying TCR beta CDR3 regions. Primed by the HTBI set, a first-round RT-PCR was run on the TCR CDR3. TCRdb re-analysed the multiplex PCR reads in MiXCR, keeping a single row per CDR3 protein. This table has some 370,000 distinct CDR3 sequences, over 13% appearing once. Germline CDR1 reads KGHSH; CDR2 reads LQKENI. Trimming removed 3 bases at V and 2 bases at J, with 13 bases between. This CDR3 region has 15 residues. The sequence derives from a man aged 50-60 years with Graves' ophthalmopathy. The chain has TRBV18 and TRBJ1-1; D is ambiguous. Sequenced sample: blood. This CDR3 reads CASSPIVGPNTEAFF. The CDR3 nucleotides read TGTGCCAGCTCACCCATAGTCGGCCCTAACACTGAAGCTTTCTTT.